Listed below are T cell receptor beta chains from one sample, sequenced in a study of shared clonotypes between healthy human individuals. The protocol was immunoSEQ multiplex PCR, while the TCRdb copy is restricted to in-frame clones and leaves out a portion. The repertoire holds about 190,000 clones, with approximately 61% as singletons. The sample taken for sequencing was memory CD4+ T cells sorted from blood. The receptors derive from a man aged 25 to 40 in good health. Both conserved end residues are part of each CDR3. D genes are given only for firm matches. Not all rows give a size; the values are once, few, many and, for expanded clones, a class.

TRBV2	TRBJ1-5	.	few	CASRGGANQPQHF	TGTGCCAGCAGAGGAGGGGCTAATCAGCCCCAGCATTTT
TRBV6-5	TRBJ1-2	.	.	CASSNQENYGYTF	TGTGCCAGCAGTAACCAGGAGAACTATGGCTACACCTTC
TRBV6-6	TRBJ1-1	.	.	CASSYSTGVTEAFF	TGTGCCAGCAGTTACTCGACCGGGGTCACTGAAGCTTTCTTT
TRBV2	TRBJ1-1	TRBD1	.	CASARDSNTEAFF	TGTGCCAGCGCCCGGGACAGTAACACTGAAGCTTTCTTT
TRBV2	TRBJ2-5	.	.	CASSPLARAETQYF	TGTGCCAGCAGTCCCCTAGCCCGTGCAGAGACCCAGTACTTC
TRBV27	TRBJ2-7	TRBD2	many	CASGKTGLAGSYEQYF	TGTGCCAGCGGGAAGACCGGACTAGCGGGATCCTACGAGCAGTACTTC
TRBV7-2	TRBJ1-1	.	.	CASSLAPGSENTEAFF	TGTGCCAGCAGCTTAGCGCCCGGGAGTGAGAACACTGAAGCTTTCTTT
TRBV5-6	TRBJ2-3	.	.	CASSPGTHTDTQYF	TGTGCCAGCAGCCCCGGGACCCACACAGATACGCAGTATTTT
TRBV7-9	TRBJ1-2	.	.	CASSLIIGTALNYGYTF	TGTGCCAGCAGCTTAATTATAGGGACGGCCCTTAACTATGGCTACACCTTC
TRBV6-1	TRBJ1-1	TRBD1	.	CASSEMDRATYEAFF	TGTGCCAGCAGTGAGATGGACAGGGCGACTTATGAAGCTTTCTTT
TRBV6-1	TRBJ2-1	.	.	CASSEVTRGPNEQFF	TGTGCCAGCAGTGAAGTTACGAGGGGTCCCAATGAGCAGTTCTTC
TRBV11-2	TRBJ2-7	.	.	CASSPLLVDYSYEQYF	TGTGCCAGCAGTCCTCTATTGGTTGATTATTCCTACGAGCAGTACTTC
TRBV5-1	TRBJ2-1	.	.	CASSPRPGSYNEQFF	TGCGCCAGCAGCCCAAGGCCGGGGAGCTACAATGAGCAGTTCTTC
TRBV7-2	TRBJ1-4	TRBD1	.	CASSGDSNNEKLFF	TGTGCCAGCAGCGGGGACAGTAATAATGAAAAACTGTTTTTT
TRBV19	TRBJ1-2	.	.	CASSIRGPGYGYTF	TGTGCCAGTAGTATCCGGGGGCCGGGCTATGGCTACACCTTC
TRBV6-1	TRBJ1-5	.	many	CASEVTVNQPQHF	TGTGCCAGCGAAGTGACAGTTAATCAGCCCCAGCATTTT
TRBV15	TRBJ1-1	TRBD1	once	CATSRGQGQYTEAFF	TGTGCCACCAGCAGAGGGCAGGGACAGTACACTGAAGCTTTCTTT
TRBV14	TRBJ1-5	.	.	CASSRDNQPQHF	TGTGCCAGCAGTCGGGATAATCAGCCCCAGCATTTT
TRBV7-9	TRBJ2-1	.	.	CASSLGQSPAGGEFF	TGTGCCAGCAGCCTAGGACAGTCCCCGGCGGGTGGCGAGTTCTTC
TRBV11-2	TRBJ2-5	.	.	CASSLDPGGYAETQYF	TGTGCCAGCAGCTTAGATCCTGGGGGGTACGCAGAGACCCAGTACTTC
TRBV4-2	TRBJ1-1	.	.	CASSQVDGGRNTEAFF	TGTGCCAGCAGCCAAGTGGACGGCGGAAGGAACACTGAAGCTTTCTTT
TRBV7-2	TRBJ1-5	.	.	CASSLVGTNFNQPQHF	TGTGCCAGCAGCTTAGTGGGGACAAATTTCAATCAGCCCCAGCATTTT
TRBV5-1	TRBJ2-2	TRBD2	.	CASSPKAGVNTGELFF	TGCGCCAGCAGCCCGAAAGCGGGAGTCAACACCGGGGAGCTGTTTTTT
TRBV5-6	TRBJ2-7	TRBD2	.	CASSFTSGRIEQYF	TGTGCCAGCAGCTTTACTAGCGGGAGAATCGAGCAGTACTTC
TRBV5-4	TRBJ2-7	TRBD2	.	CASSLESGSFSEQYF	TGTGCCAGCAGCTTGGAAAGCGGGAGTTTTTCCGAGCAGTACTTC
TRBV2	TRBJ2-5	.	.	CASSVVQETQYF	TGTGCCAGCAGTGTGGTTCAAGAGACCCAGTACTTC
TRBV9	TRBJ2-5	.	.	CASRDENEPQETQYF	TGTGCCAGCAGAGACGAGAACGAACCCCAAGAGACCCAGTACTTC
TRBV10-3	TRBJ2-1	TRBD2	.	CAISEFLSGTGANNEQFF	TGTGCCATCAGTGAGTTCCTTAGCGGGACCGGAGCAAACAATGAGCAGTTCTTC
TRBV6-1	TRBJ2-7	TRBD2	.	CASSEGSRRESSYEQYF	TGTGCCAGCAGTGAAGGATCTCGGCGGGAGAGCTCCTACGAGCAGTACTTC
TRBV6-6	TRBJ1-5	TRBD1	.	CASSPRVGQGGQPQHF	TGTGCCAGCAGCCCGAGGGTAGGACAGGGGGGTCAGCCCCAGCATTTT
TRBV5-4	TRBJ2-1	.	.	CASSLAGSLHNEQFF	TGTGCCAGCAGCTTGGCGGGTAGCCTCCACAATGAGCAGTTCTTC
TRBV19	TRBJ2-7	.	.	CASSISRGEQYF	TGTGCCAGTAGTATAAGTCGTGGGGAGCAGTACTTC
TRBV9	TRBJ2-1	.	once	CASSPGVNEQFF	TGTGCCAGCAGCCCGGGAGTCAATGAGCAGTTCTTC
TRBV2	TRBJ2-7	TRBD2	.	CASGLTSGLSYEQYF	TGTGCCAGCGGGCTCACTAGCGGGCTCTCCTACGAGCAGTACTTC
TRBV6-1	TRBJ2-7	.	few	CASSGYGQSSYEQYF	TGTGCCAGCAGTGGCTACGGCCAGTCCTCCTACGAGCAGTACTTC
TRBV18	TRBJ2-7	TRBD2	.	CASSPQGLAGTAYEQYF	TGTGCCAGCTCACCACAGGGACTAGCGGGAACAGCCTACGAGCAGTACTTC
TRBV15	TRBJ2-5	TRBD1	.	CATRARDRAQETQYF	TGTGCCACCAGGGCCCGGGACAGGGCCCAAGAGACCCAGTACTTC
TRBV4-3	TRBJ2-7	TRBD1	.	CASSRVRQGNYEQYF	TGCGCCAGCAGCCGCGTCAGACAGGGCAACTACGAGCAGTACTTC
TRBV7-2	TRBJ2-3	TRBD2	.	CASSQTSASTDTQYF	TGTGCCAGCAGCCAAACTAGCGCTAGCACAGATACGCAGTATTTT
TRBV2	TRBJ2-1	.	.	CASSRHEQFF	TGTGCCAGCAGTCGCCATGAGCAGTTCTTC
TRBV27	TRBJ1-5	.	.	CASSSRRGPGNQPQHF	TGTGCCAGCAGCAGCCGCCGTGGACCTGGCAATCAGCCCCAGCATTTT
TRBV11-3	TRBJ2-1	.	.	CASSRELVNEQFF	TGTGCCAGCAGCAGGGAGCTTGTCAATGAGCAGTTCTTC
TRBV7-9	TRBJ1-5	.	once	CASSYYVGSNQPQHF	TGTGCCAGCAGTTATTACGTAGGGAGCAATCAGCCCCAGCATTTT
TRBV11-3	TRBJ2-7	TRBD1	.	CASSRGQGADYEQYF	TGTGCCAGCAGCCGCGGACAGGGTGCGGACTACGAGCAGTACTTC
TRBV7-6	TRBJ2-3	TRBD2	.	CASSLTSGASTDTQYF	TGTGCCAGCAGCCTTACTAGCGGAGCTAGCACAGATACGCAGTATTTT
TRBV29-1	TRBJ2-2	.	.	CSAGGGVNTGELFF	TGCAGCGCAGGAGGGGGCGTAAACACCGGGGAGCTGTTTTTT
TRBV5-1	TRBJ2-3	.	.	CASSLVVLGQDTQYF	TGCGCCAGCAGCTTGGTGGTTCTGGGGCAGGATACGCAGTATTTT
TRBV2	TRBJ1-2	.	few	CASSVGRGYTF	TGTGCCAGCAGTGTGGGGAGGGGCTACACCTTC
TRBV28	TRBJ2-1	.	.	CASSSRDGEQFF	TGTGCCAGCAGTTCCAGGGACGGTGAGCAGTTCTTC
TRBV5-1	TRBJ1-2	.	few	CASSEDPAGSYGYTF	TGCGCCAGCAGCGAGGACCCAGCGGGGAGCTATGGCTACACCTTC
TRBV27	TRBJ2-1	.	.	CASSLRLEYNEQFF	TGTGCCAGCAGTTTACGACTAGAGTACAATGAGCAGTTCTTC
TRBV2	TRBJ1-1	TRBD1	.	CASTGLTGSLTEAFF	TGTGCCAGCACCGGCTTGACAGGGTCCCTTACAGAAGCTTTCTTT
TRBV5-1	TRBJ2-3	TRBD1	once	CASIEQGAGDTQYF	TGCGCCAGCATAGAGCAGGGGGCGGGAGATACGCAGTATTTT